The 17 T cell receptor beta chains in this list originate from one sample, sequenced in a study of cytomegalovirus exposure and HLA in healthy donors (dated by TCRdb to the late 2010s). Library creation used the immunoSEQ multiplex PCR assay. A mixture of 60 forward primers for TCR Vbeta segments and 13 reverse primers for TCR Jbeta segments was used in the multiplex PCR. As stored in TCRdb, this immuneACCESS dataset retains in-frame rearrangements with V and J assigned. A fraction of the clones does not appear; measured against another copy, unresolved V genes explain less than half of the discrepancy, and the remainder lacks a known reason. Recorded for this sample are a few hundred thousand clones; approximately 90% of them occurred a single time. The ten largest make up less than 1.2% of the sample. Sample: PBMCs. These receptors came from a young woman in good health and CMV-seronegative.

This clone has just one count. The V call is TRBV2, the J call TRBJ1-1; D is unresolved. The CDR3 has 13 residues. The V gene lost 9 bases and the J gene lost 1 base, with 12 bases spanning the gap. Germline V gene data show CDR1 as SNHLY and CDR2 as FYNNEI. CDR3 loop: CARQLNGNTEAFF. The CDR3 DNA reads TGTGCCAGACAATTGAATGGGAACACTGAAGCTTTCTTT.

V gene TRBV15 combines with J gene TRBJ2-1, with 8 bases fitting TRBD2. After removal of 3 bases from V and 3 bases from J, the junction contained 7 bases not matched to a gene. Germline loops: CDR1 LNHNV, CDR2 YYDKDF (reference sequence). This CDR3 is built from 16 residues. The CDR3 is CATSRGGSGNYNEQFF. The CDR3 DNA is TGTGCCACCAGCAGGGGAGGTAGCGGGAACTACAATGAGCAGTTCTTC.

The rearrangement uses TRBV7-9 and TRBJ1-1; unclear D gene. V lost 5 bases and J 1 base, leaving 8 bases between the germline ends. Germline values: CDR1 SEHNR, CDR2 FQNEAQ (reference sequence). The CDR3 is 13 residues long. The CDR3 region is CASSTTTNTEAFF. The CDR3 DNA reads TGTGCCAGCAGCACAACAACGAACACTGAAGCTTTCTTT.

This clone was observed once. V usage is TRBV29-1 and J usage is TRBJ2-3; possible D gene TRBD2, 6 bases. V shed 2 bases and J shed 0 bases, with 9 bases lying between them. The CDR3 extends over 14 amino acids. Germline loops: CDR1 SQVTM, CDR2 ANQGSEA. The CDR3 DNA follows: TGCAGCGTTGAACCTAGCGAGAGCACAGATACGCAGTATTTT. It encodes CSVEPSESTDTQYF.

The V gene is TRBV7-2, the J gene TRBJ1-6, with TRBD1 as a possible D gene (5 bases). The length of the CDR3 is 16 residues. Per the germline V gene, CDR1 is SGHTA and CDR2 is FQGNSA. V was clipped by 5 bases and J by 0 bases, with 11 bases between them. CDR3 sequence (DNA): TGTGCCAGCAGCCCTCGACAGAGCTCCTATAATTCACCCCTCCACTTT. Translation gives CASSPRQSSYNSPLHF. Based on the CDR3 plus reference TRBV7-2 and TRBJ1-6, the full variable domain is GAGVSQSPSNKVTEKGKDVELRCDPISGHTALYWYRQSLGQGLEFLIYFQGNSAPDKSGLPSDRFSAERTGGSVSTLTIQRTQQEDSAVYLCASSPRQSSYNSPLHFGNGTRLTVT.

This chain joins TRBV4-3 and TRBJ2-7; weak D call: TRBD1 (6 bases). V dropped 0 bases and J dropped 4 bases, with 13 bases sitting between them. The length of the CDR3 is 15 residues. Germline V gene data show CDR1 as LGHNA and CDR2 as YSLEER. The CDR3 region has the DNA TGCGCCAGCAGCCAAGATCGGACAGTCGGATACGAGCAGTACTTC. It translates to CASSQDRTVGYEQYF.

The chain recombines TRBV7-8 with TRBJ2-7; 11 bases fit TRBD1. The CDR3 sequence is 16 residues long. The V and J ends lost 3 bases and 5 bases, in that order; junction bases with no gene match: 9. Per the germline V gene, CDR1 is SGHVS and CDR2 is FQNEAQ. This chain's CDR3 is CASSLDPGQGGDEQYF. As DNA, the CDR3 is TGTGCCAGCAGCTTGGATCCGGGACAGGGGGGCGACGAGCAGTACTTC.

The chain carries TRBV5-1 and TRBJ1-4; no reliable D call. The CDR3 contains 12 residues. CDR1 SGHRS and CDR2 YFSETQ come from the germline V gene. V was clipped by 2 bases and J by 4 bases, with 3 bases between them. As DNA, the CDR3 is TGCGCCAGCAGCTTCCTTAATGAAAAACTGTTTTTT. Translating it yields CASSFLNEKLFF.

The J gene is TRBJ1-4, the V gene TRBV6-5, with D uncertain. There are 14 residues in the CDR3. The V gene's germline CDR1 is MNHEY and CDR2 SVGAGI. Between the trimmed V and J ends, which lost 4 bases and 2 bases, there was a span of 8 bases. In nucleotides, the CDR3 is TGTGCCAGCAGTTCGGAGGTGACTAATGAAAAACTGTTTTTT. Residues: CASSSEVTNEKLFF.

The chain is built from TRBV9 and TRBJ2-1, with 8 bases fitting TRBD2. This CDR3 spans 16 amino acids. Looked up from germline, CDR1 is SGDLS and CDR2 is YYNGEE. Losses at the gene ends were 0 bases for V and 7 bases for J; bases not matched to a gene: 9. The CDR3 spells CASSVVGGVLENEQFF. The DNA for the CDR3 is TGTGCCAGCAGCGTAGTCGGGGGGGTTTTAGAGAATGAGCAGTTCTTC.

The V call is TRBV6-6, the J call TRBJ2-7; 8 bases are a match to TRBD1. The germline CDR1 and CDR2 sequences are MNHNY and SVGAGI (reference sequence). After removal of 3 bases from V and 2 bases from J, the junction contained 6 bases not matched to a gene. This CDR3 region has 15 residues. CDR3 DNA sequence: TGTGCCAGCAGTTATGGACAGGGAAGGACCTACGAGCAGTACTTC. Translated, it gives CASSYGQGRTYEQYF.

The J gene is TRBJ2-6, the V gene TRBV9; D unresolved. Trimming removed 5 bases at V and 0 bases at J, with 9 bases between. CDR1 and CDR2 from the germline V gene are SGDLS and YYNGEE. The CDR3 sequence is 15 residues long. In DNA form, the CDR3 reads TGTGCCAGCAGACAACAGCACTCTGGGGCCAACGTCCTGACTTTC. This gives the protein CASRQQHSGANVLTF.

This rearrangement joins TRBV7-2 to TRBJ2-1; possible D gene TRBD2, 5 bases. Trimming shortened V by 2 bases and J by 8 bases, and 10 bases separated the two germline ends. The germline CDR1 and CDR2 sequences are SGHTA and FQGNSA. This CDR3 comprises 13 residues. The CDR3 DNA reads TGTGCCAGCAGCTTACGAGGGAGAGATGAGCAGTTCTTC. As protein: CASSLRGRDEQFF.

The chain combines TRBV6-1 with TRBJ1-4; 7 bases map to TRBD1. This CDR3 spans 14 amino acids. CDR1 MNHNS and CDR2 SASEGT come from the germline V gene. Trimming took 3 bases from V and 7 from J; bases not matched to a gene: 5. The DNA for the CDR3 is TGTGCCAGCAGTGACAGGGGGAGCGGTGAAAAACTGTTTTTT. Amino acids: CASSDRGSGEKLFF.

The chain has TRBV5-4 and TRBJ2-2; 8 bases align to TRBD1. V was pared by 0 bases and J by 6 bases, with 4 bases of the junction left unmatched. Germline V lookup: CDR1 SGHNT, CDR2 YYREEE (reference sequence). The CDR3 totals 15 residues. CDR3 amino acids: CASSLGDRLSGELFF. In DNA, the CDR3 is TGTGCCAGCAGCTTGGGGGACAGGTTATCCGGGGAGCTGTTTTTT.

The chain carries TRBV11-2 and TRBJ2-7, with unresolved D. CDR3 length equals 17 residues. Germline loops: CDR1 SGHAT, CDR2 FQNNGV. V dropped 6 bases and J dropped 3 bases, with 24 bases sitting between them. Here the CDR3 reads CASRRAPRGAANYEQYF. CDR3 DNA sequence: TGTGCCAGCAGACGCGCCCCCCGTGGAGCCGCAAACTACGAGCAGTACTTC. The entire variable domain, with the rest obtained from reference TRBV11-2 and TRBJ2-7, is as follows: EAGVAQSPRYKIIEKRQSVAFWCNPISGHATLYWYQQILGQGPKLLIQFQNNGVVDDSQLPKDRFSAERLKGVDSTLKIQPAKLEDSAVYLCASRRAPRGAANYEQYFGPGTRLTVT.

The chain is built from TRBV5-4 and TRBJ1-5; 9 bases agree with TRBD1. The CDR3 length is 16 residues. V lost 0 bases to trimming and J lost 3 bases; unmatched junction nucleotides: 4. Germline V gene data show CDR1 as SGHNT and CDR2 as YYREEE (reference sequence). CDR3 in DNA: TGTGCCAGCAGCTTGGGAGGACAGGGGATCAATCAGCCCCAGCATTTT. Its translation: CASSLGGQGINQPQHF.